This note documents a single T cell receptor beta chain sequence. Antigen: not known. The junction does not match germline at one end; this may be a read error. This entry belongs to a study of vaccination and CD4 T cells after COVID-19. Turning to the study itself: Every participant was given two doses of BNT162b2 or mRNA-1273 vaccine. Study findings and constraints: A median 86.3% of convalescent patients' SARS-CoV-2-reactive clones emerged only after vaccination.

Germline CDR1 and CDR2: DFQATT and SNEGSKA (reference sequence). The CDR3 sequence is 11 residues long. Treatment specified: roughly 11-day PBMC culture with coronavirus spike peptide pools or control peptides (ViraFEST assay). Negative selection enriched CD4+ T cells from cultures at less than 11 days. Scientists ran DNA taken from cultured CD4+ T cells through the Oncomine TCR Beta short-read assay for sequencing. TCRdb re-called the PCR reads with MiXCR, one entry per CDR3 protein. Of over 10,000 distinct CDR3 sequences in the sample, roughly 60% were seen once. Sample: cultured CD4+ T cells from blood, taken after SARS-CoV-2 vaccination. The rearrangement uses TRBV20-1 and TRBJ2-3; D may correspond to TRBD1 or TRBD2 (5 bases each). The receptor comes from a human donor with COVID-19. The CDR3 DNA sequence: TGCAGTGCAATGGGACCGGATAAGCAGTATTTT. This codes for CSAMGPDKQYF.